A single sample gave rise to the 13 T cell receptor beta chains below, sequenced in a study of T cells in Graves' hyperthyroidism and ophthalmopathy (dated by TCRdb to about 2019). Libraries came from multiplex PCR. Sequencing relied on an Illumina HiSeq 2000. The TCR beta CDR3 regions were amplified from RNA transcripts. For the first round of RT-PCR on the TCR CDR3, the HTBI primer set was used together with the Qiagen OneStep RT-PCR kit. TCRdb applied fastp at Q25 and MiXCR to the public reads, then kept only in-frame beta chains. Entries are consolidated by CDR3 protein sequence, retaining the most common genes and DNA. The sample table shows hundreds of thousands of distinct CDR3 sequences, and around 15% are seen once. About 13% of the sample belongs to the ten largest clones. Sequenced sample: blood. These receptors originate from a man younger than 35 with Graves' ophthalmopathy.

Many counts were recorded for this clonotype. The rearrangement links TRBV5-1 to TRBJ1-2; 9 bases agree with TRBD1. The J segment lost 6 bases and the V segment lost 0 bases, leaving 6 bases of the junction unmatched. CDR1 is SGHRS, CDR2 YFSETQ, per germline. CDR3 length: 15 amino acids. CDR3 DNA: TGCGCCAGCAGCTTGGGGACAGGGGTAAGAGATGGCTACACCTTC. The encoded protein is CASSLGTGVRDGYTF.

The genes are TRBV7-2 and TRBJ1-2; D is uncertain. Germline V gives CDR1 SGHTA, CDR2 FQGNSA. CDR3 length: 17 residues. Trimming removed 5 bases at V and 1 base at J, with 20 bases between. Written as DNA, the CDR3 is TGTGCCAGCAGCCCACCCCCCGGACTGTTTTATAACTATGGCTACACCTTC. Translation: CASSPPPGLFYNYGYTF.

In the case of this clonotype: One end of the junction is discordant with germline, which a read error may explain. The chain recombines TRBV18 with TRBJ2-7, with 8 positions matching TRBD1. Germline CDR1 is KGHSH and CDR2 is LQKENI. The CDR3 loop spans 15 amino acids. Here the CDR3 reads CASSPILGQGYEQHF. Here the CDR3 DNA reads TGTGCCAGCTCACCAATCCTCGGACAGGGCTACGAGCAGCACTTC.

This clonotype has at least ten counts. This chain joins TRBV14 and TRBJ2-1, with unresolved D. The CDR3 is 13 amino acids. Germline assignment: CDR1 SGHDN and CDR2 FVKESK. Trimming took 6 bases from V and 2 from J, leaving 8 bases between them. The CDR3 bases are TGTGCCAGCAGTCCGACCCCCTACAATGAGCAGTTCTTC. Translated, it gives CASSPTPYNEQFF. Filled out from reference TRBV14 and TRBJ2-1, the complete variable domain reads EAGVTQFPSHSVIEKGQTVTLRCDPISGHDNLYWYRRVMGKEIKFLLHFVKESKQDESGMPNNRFLAERTGGTYSTLKVQPAELEDSGVYFCASSPTPYNEQFFGPGTRLTVL.

The gene calls are TRBV29-1 and TRBJ2-7; 9 nucleotides line up with TRBD1. V lost 5 bases to trimming and J lost 3 bases; unmatched junction nucleotides: 5. CDR1 and CDR2 from the germline V gene are SQVTM and ANQGSEA. The CDR3 has 13 amino acids. The DNA for the CDR3 is TGCAGCGTTTACCGGGACAGGGACTACGAGCAGTACTTC. It yields the protein CSVYRDRDYEQYF.

This clonotype was counted at least ten times. The J gene is TRBJ2-3, the V gene TRBV29-1; D unresolved. This CDR3 contains 13 residues. The germline CDR1 and CDR2 sequences are SQVTM and ANQGSEA. With 3 bases removed from V and 0 bases from J, the gap between germline ends came to 7 bases. The DNA for the CDR3 is TGCAGCGTTGACGCAGCTAGCACAGATACGCAGTATTTT. Amino acids: CSVDAASTDTQYF.

This clonotype was observed a few times. This chain links TRBV7-2 with TRBJ2-7; 9 bases align to TRBD2. Germline CDR1 SGHTA, CDR2 FQGNSA. CDR3 length equals 14 residues. Unmatched junction bases numbered 8, after V lost 5 bases and J lost 6 bases. CDR3 sequence: CASSGGGLAVEQYF. CDR3 DNA sequence: TGTGCCAGCAGCGGGGGGGGACTAGCAGTCGAGCAGTACTTC. Variable domain in full (rest from reference TRBV7-2 and TRBJ2-7): GAGVSQSPSNKVTEKGKDVELRCDPISGHTALYWYRQSLGQGLEFLIYFQGNSAPDKSGLPSDRFSAERTGGSVSTLTIQRTQQEDSAVYLCASSGGGLAVEQYFGPGTRLTVT.

This clonotype was found many times. V and J are TRBV13 and TRBJ2-7; no clear D gene. Germline V CDR1 and CDR2: PRHDT, FYEKMQ (reference sequence). There are 13 residues in the CDR3. The V end was cut by 5 bases, the J end by 2 bases, with 10 bases between. The CDR3 nucleotides read TGTGCCAGCAGCCCGAACTCCCCCTACGAGCAGTACTTC. Translation: CASSPNSPYEQYF.

The genes are TRBV19 and TRBJ1-1; weak D call: TRBD1 (6 bases). Trimming cost V 5 bases and J 4 bases, with 11 bases left between them. The germline V gene has CDR1 LNHDA and CDR2 SQIVND (reference sequence). The CDR3 has 13 amino acids. CDR3 sequence: CASSGTSSTEAFF. The DNA for the CDR3 is TGTGCCAGTAGTGGGACATCGAGCACTGAAGCTTTCTTT. Looking up the rest from reference TRBV19 and TRBJ1-1 gives the full variable domain: DGGITQSPKYLFRKEGQNVTLSCEQNLNHDAMYWYRQDPGQGLRLIYYSQIVNDFQKGDIAEGYSVSREKKESFPLTVTSAQKNPTAFYLCASSGTSSTEAFFGQGTRLTVV.

This clonotype came up a few times. The rearrangement uses TRBV7-3 and TRBJ2-2; 8 bases match TRBD1. The CDR3 has 17 amino acids. Trimming cost V 4 bases and J 6 bases; bases outside gene matches: 13. Germline V gene sequence: CDR1 SGHTA, CDR2 FQGTGA. DNA for the CDR3: TGTGCCAGCAGCTCCCCCCGGACAGGGAGTAGAGCCGGGGAGCTGTTTTTT. Its translation: CASSSPRTGSRAGELFF.

This clonotype turned up a few times. This rearrangement joins TRBV6-1 to TRBJ2-7; TRBD1 or TRBD2 may be the D gene (5 bases each). This CDR3 is 14 amino acids long. CDR1 is MNHNS, CDR2 SASEGT, per germline. V dropped 8 bases and J dropped 4 bases, with 18 bases sitting between them. CDR3: CASSPGRRAYEQYF. CDR3 in DNA: TGTGCCAGCTCTCCGGGACGGCGTGCGTACGAGCAGTACTTC.

As to this clonotype: A single base separates this from a much larger clone, so it may be a read error. The rearrangement joins TRBV7-2 to TRBJ2-7; TRBD1 matches 7 bases. The CDR3 consists of 15 residues. Per the germline V gene, CDR1 is SGHTA and CDR2 is FQGNSA. Germline trimming cut 5 bases from V and 4 bases from J; bases unmatched to any gene: 11. The CDR3 here is CASSMGTVSVYEQYF. CDR3 nucleotides: TGTGCCAGCAGCATGGGGACAGTGAGTGTTTACGAGCAGTACTTC.

This clonotype was detected many times. J is TRBJ2-2 and V is TRBV12-3 or TRBV12-4, with TRBD2 as a possible D gene (6 bases). V shed 10 bases and J shed 7 bases, with 13 bases lying between them. CDR3 length equals 12 residues. CDR3 sequence: CAIRWEDGELFF. The CDR3 nucleotides read TGTGCCATCCGCTGGGAGGACGGGGAGCTGTTTTTT.